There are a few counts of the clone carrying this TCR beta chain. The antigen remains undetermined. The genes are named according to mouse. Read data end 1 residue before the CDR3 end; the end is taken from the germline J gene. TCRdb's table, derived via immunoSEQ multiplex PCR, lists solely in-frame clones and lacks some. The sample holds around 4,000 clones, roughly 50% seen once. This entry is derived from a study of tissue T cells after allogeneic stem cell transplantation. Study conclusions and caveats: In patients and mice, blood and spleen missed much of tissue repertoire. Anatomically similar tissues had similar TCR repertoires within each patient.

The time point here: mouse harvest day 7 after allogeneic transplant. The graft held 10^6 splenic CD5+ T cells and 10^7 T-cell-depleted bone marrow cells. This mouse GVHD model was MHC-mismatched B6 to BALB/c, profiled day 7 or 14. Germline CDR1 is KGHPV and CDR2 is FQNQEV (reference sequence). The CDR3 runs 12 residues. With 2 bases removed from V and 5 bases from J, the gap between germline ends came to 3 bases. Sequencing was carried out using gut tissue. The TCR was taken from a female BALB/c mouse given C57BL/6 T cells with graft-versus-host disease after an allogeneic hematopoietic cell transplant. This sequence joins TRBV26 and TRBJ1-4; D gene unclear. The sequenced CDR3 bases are TGTGCCAGCAGTCTGGGGAACGAAAGATTATTT. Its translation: CASSLGNERLF. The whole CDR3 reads CASSLGNERLFF.